The sequence of this T cell receptor beta chain was determined in a study of early T cells in non-severe SARS-CoV-2 infection (TCRdb year 2021). Describing the broader study: TCR sequencing used bulk RNA from unsorted whole blood, so alpha and beta chains could not be paired.

The CDR3 numbers 14 residues from cysteine through phenylalanine. Solely the CDR3 DNA is kept, with 42 bases framed from the first base. CDR1 and CDR2 (LNHNV, YYDKDF) derive from the germline V gene (reference sequence). V is shortened by 5 bases, J by 4 bases, and the region joining them spans 12 bases. The library was generated by 5' RACE. Sequencing relied on a NextSeq 500. In the TCR library protocol, unique molecular identifiers were attached to individual cDNA molecules to correct for PCR bias and sequencing error. TCR alpha and beta chains were both sequenced, and the abundances of alpha and beta sequences in each sample were closely correlated with each other. The source study handled its data this way. Decombinator V4 was used to annotate the V gene, J gene and CDR3 of the TCR sequences. TCRs were defined as expanded if a significant change between any two time points was detected under a Poisson model with p below 0.0001. Abundances of TCRs were expressed as counts per million after normalisation to the total number of TCRs sequenced in each sample. TRAV1-2 paired with TRAJ12, TRAJ20 or TRAJ33 defined MAIT TCRs, while TRAV10 paired with TRAJ18 defined iNKT TCRs. A search of VDJdb, accessed on 1 November 2021, was run for TCRs annotated to CMV, EBV and SARS-CoV-2, with TCRs annotated for multiple antigens excluded. The public sequencing data were trimmed at Q25 with fastp and processed into clonotypes with MiXCR by TCRdb, which kept only in-frame beta chains. One record per CDR3 amino acid sequence lists the most common genes and DNA. What appears here as the V and J calls and clone size reflects TCRdb's work, not the paper's. This sample comprises more than 50,000 distinct CDR3 sequences, around 5.6% of them detected only once. In total, the top ten clones hold about 7% of the sample.

This clonotype has a count of ten or more. No antigen is known for it. The sample holds no much larger clone one base away, and base qualities are not on file. The investigation overall reported the following: VDJdb matching was skewed toward anti-spike CD8 responses and likely underestimated virus-specific expansions, missing private and CD4 specificities.

A case-control design nested within a healthcare worker cohort in London, UK, was used, with weekly nasopharyngeal swab PCR tests and blood sampling performed. Healthcare workers were recruited between 23 and 31 March 2020, during the week of the UK lockdown, and were followed weekly for up to roughly 16 weeks. Sequenced: whole blood. This sequence uses TRBV15 and TRBJ1-5; the D gene remains uncertain. The origin of this receptor is an adult who was a healthcare worker with PCR-confirmed SARS-CoV-2 infection or an uninfected control (not recorded which). CDR3 region: CATSGNQYNQPQHF. In nucleotides, the sequence is TGTGCCACCAGCGGCAATCAATATAATCAGCCCCAGCATTTT.